This paragraph reports one T cell receptor (beta chain). In the study's own analysis: Reference gene primer amplification gave nucleated cell count estimates. Sequenced by immunoSEQ multiplex PCR; TCRdb stores in-frame clones only, minus some. V and J calls and clone size are those listed in that table; D and trimming were worked out from the DNA. Of about 180,000 clones listed, roughly 87% are singletons. The data belong to a study of blood T cell repertoires in COVID-19. Overall study context: Acute-phase and convalescent COVID-19 samples originated in the United States, Italy and Spain. PBMCs, B-cell-depleted T cells, or T cells were the source of the cDNA or gDNA that made up the material.

The CDR3 spans 12 residues. V was cut by 4 bases and J by 2 bases, with 6 bases left in between. The chain employs TRBV12-3 or TRBV12-4 and TRBJ2-7; no reliable D call. What was sequenced was peripheral blood. The TCR was taken from a man aged 18 to 29 who had recovered from COVID-19. The CDR3 bases are TGTGCCAGCAGTTCGCGGCCCTACGAGCAGTACTTC. This translates into CASSSRPYEQYF.